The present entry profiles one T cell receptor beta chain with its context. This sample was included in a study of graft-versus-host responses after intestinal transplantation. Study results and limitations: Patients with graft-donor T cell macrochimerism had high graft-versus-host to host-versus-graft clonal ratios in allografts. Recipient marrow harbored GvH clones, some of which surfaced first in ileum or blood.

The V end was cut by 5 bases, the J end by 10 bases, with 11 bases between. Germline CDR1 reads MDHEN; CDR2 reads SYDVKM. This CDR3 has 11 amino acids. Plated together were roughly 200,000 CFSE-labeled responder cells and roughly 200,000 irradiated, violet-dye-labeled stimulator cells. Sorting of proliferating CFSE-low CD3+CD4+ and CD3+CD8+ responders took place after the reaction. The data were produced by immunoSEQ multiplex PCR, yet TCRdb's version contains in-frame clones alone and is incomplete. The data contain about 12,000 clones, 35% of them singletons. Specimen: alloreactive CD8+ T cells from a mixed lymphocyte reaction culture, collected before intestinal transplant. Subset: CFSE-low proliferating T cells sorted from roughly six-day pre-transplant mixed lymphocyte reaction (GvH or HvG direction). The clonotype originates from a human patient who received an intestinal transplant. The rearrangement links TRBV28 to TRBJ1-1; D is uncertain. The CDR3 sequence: CASSPGMAAFF. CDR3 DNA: TGTGCCAGCAGTCCTGGGATGGCAGCTTTCTTT. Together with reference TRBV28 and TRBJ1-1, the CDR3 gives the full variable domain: DVKVTQSSRYLVKRTGEKVFLECVQDMDHENMFWYRQDPGLGLRLIYFSYDVKMKEKGDIPEGYSVSREKKERFSLILESASTNQTSMYLCASSPGMAAFFGQGTRLTVV.